The 28 T cell receptor beta chains presented below share a single source sample, sequenced in a study of cytomegalovirus exposure and HLA in healthy donors. The PCR was carried out with 60 Vbeta primers and 13 Jbeta primers. Generated by immunoSEQ multiplex PCR, the TCRdb table keeps only in-frame clones and is missing some. The data hold about 200,000 clones, with over 80% observed a single time. Specimen: PBMCs. Receptors were obtained from a boy aged 2 to 10 in good health and CMV-seronegative.

The chain uses TRBV12-5 and TRBJ2-1; D possibly corresponds to TRBD1 (6 bases). This CDR3 is built from 11 residues. The ends were cut back, 3 bases at V and 14 bases at J, with 11 bases in the middle. Germline V CDR1 and CDR2: LGHNT, FRNRAP. In DNA, the CDR3 is TGTGCTAGTGGTTTCGGACAGCCCGAGTTCTTC. Translated: CASGFGQPEFF.

The chain combines TRBV5-6 with TRBJ2-1, with 14 bases lining up with TRBD2. The CDR3 runs to 18 residues. CDR1 is SGHDT, CDR2 YYEEEE, per germline. The V gene end was trimmed by 4 bases and the J gene end by 6 bases; junction bases not matched to a gene: 12. The CDR3 loop reads CASSLALSGTSGSNEQFF. The CDR3 nucleotides read TGTGCCAGCAGCCTAGCCCTCTCCGGGACTAGCGGGAGCAATGAGCAGTTCTTC.

This clone was counted once. V is TRBV7-2 and J is TRBJ2-3; possibly TRBD1 for D (5 bases). The V gene lost 5 bases and the J gene lost 6 bases, with 18 bases spanning the gap. Germline CDR1 SGHTA, CDR2 FQGNSA. This CDR3 has 15 amino acids. CDR3 residues: CASSRPGSGYDTQYF. CDR3 DNA: TGTGCCAGCAGCCGTCCCGGGTCAGGGTATGATACGCAGTATTTT.

V is TRBV19 and J is TRBJ2-7; D perhaps matches TRBD2 (5 bases). The CDR3 totals 17 residues. V was pared by 5 bases and J by 5 bases, with 25 bases between. The germline V gene encodes CDR1 LNHDA and CDR2 SQIVND (reference sequence). The CDR3, as DNA: TGTGCCAGTAGTCCTGGGGTGGCGCTAGCTTATCTTGACGAGCAGTACTTC. It yields the protein CASSPGVALAYLDEQYF. Full variable domain (rest looked up from reference TRBV19 and TRBJ2-7): DGGITQSPKYLFRKEGQNVTLSCEQNLNHDAMYWYRQDPGQGLRLIYYSQIVNDFQKGDIAEGYSVSREKKESFPLTVTSAQKNPTAFYLCASSPGVALAYLDEQYFGPGTRLTVT.

The gene calls are TRBV11-3 and TRBJ2-1; TRBD2 might be the D (5 bases). There are 14 residues in the CDR3. Looked up from germline, CDR1 is SGHNT and CDR2 is YENEEA. The V gene lost 1 base and the J gene lost 7 bases, with 11 bases spanning the gap. The CDR3, as DNA: TGTGCCAGCAGCTTAGGAGCGTCGGGGAATGAGCAGTTCTTC. It is translated as CASSLGASGNEQFF.

A word on this clone: Relative to the germline gene, one junction end is altered; a read error may explain this. The rearrangement joins TRBV7-2 to TRBJ1-1, with D tentatively TRBD1 (5 bases). CDR1 and CDR2 from the germline V gene are SGHTA and FQGNSA. The CDR3 has 12 residues. The CDR3 sequence: CASSLGPDSPIF. In nucleotides, the CDR3 is TGTGCCAGCAGCTTAGGCCCCGACAGCCCCATCTTT.

Only one count was recorded for this clone. The chain uses TRBV29-1 and TRBJ2-3; D is unresolved. CDR3 length equals 13 residues. Trimming pared 8 bases from V and 0 bases from J, leaving 12 bases between. Germline CDR1 is SQVTM and CDR2 is ANQGSEA. The DNA for the CDR3 is TGCAGCCTCGCTAGTAGTAGCACAGATACGCAGTATTTT. Its protein product is CSLASSSTDTQYF.

This clone appeared a few times. This chain links TRBV2 with TRBJ2-2; possibly TRBD2 for D (5 bases). The CDR3 runs to 16 residues. CDR1 and CDR2 (germline): SNHLY, FYNNEI. The V gene lost 7 bases and the J gene lost 0 bases, with 15 bases spanning the gap. CDR3 sequence reads: CASIRGGRTNTGELFF. The CDR3 coding sequence is TGTGCCAGCATCAGAGGAGGTCGGACGAACACCGGGGAGCTGTTTTTT.

This rearrangement joins TRBV6-5 to TRBJ2-2; 9 bases align to TRBD2. Germline assignment: CDR1 MNHEY and CDR2 SVGAGI. After removal of 5 bases from V and 3 bases from J, the junction contained 4 bases not matched to a gene. CDR3 length equals 15 residues. This chain's CDR3 is CASSAGGEDTGELFF. In DNA, the CDR3 is TGTGCCAGCAGTGCGGGGGGGGAGGACACCGGGGAGCTGTTTTTT.

The chain carries TRBV5-1 and TRBJ2-1; the match to TRBD1 covers 7 bases. The V gene end was trimmed by 6 bases and the J gene end by 6 bases; junction bases not matched to a gene: 6. The CDR3 loop spans 13 amino acids. Germline CDR1 reads SGHRS; CDR2 reads YFSETQ. As DNA, the CDR3 is TGCGCCAGCACCTCACCAGGGGGCAATGAGCAGTTCTTC. This translates into CASTSPGGNEQFF.

The chain recombines TRBV4-1 with TRBJ2-7; 9 bases fit TRBD2. Germline trimming cut 3 bases from V and 6 bases from J; bases unmatched to any gene: 9. Germline values: CDR1 MGHRA, CDR2 YSYEKL. The CDR3 sequence is 15 residues long. CDR3 sequence: CASSQVAGVSGEQYF. The CDR3 bases are TGCGCCAGCAGCCAGGTAGCGGGAGTGTCGGGCGAGCAGTACTTC.

This clone was recorded a few times. V is TRBV2 and J is TRBJ2-1; possible D gene TRBD2, 6 bases. Trimming left V 5 bases short and J 4 bases short, with 12 bases between. CDR3 length: 14 amino acids. CDR1 is SNHLY and CDR2 is FYNNEI in the germline V gene. CDR3: CASSTGGVYNEQFF. The CDR3 region has the DNA TGTGCCAGCAGTACCGGGGGAGTATACAATGAGCAGTTCTTC.

The genes are TRBV30 and TRBJ1-3, with D unresolved. Germline V lookup: CDR1 GTSNPN, CDR2 SVGIG (reference sequence). Trimming left V 2 bases short and J 1 base short, with 9 bases between. This CDR3 has 14 amino acids. CDR3 DNA sequence: TGTGCCTGGAGTACCCGGTTTTCTGGAAACACCATATATTTT. The encoded protein is CAWSTRFSGNTIYF.

The chain uses TRBV30 and TRBJ2-7; tentative D call: TRBD2 (6 bases). Trimming stripped 1 base from V and 7 bases from J, with 11 bases between. The germline gives CDR1 GTSNPN, CDR2 SVGIG (reference sequence). The CDR3 has 12 residues. In DNA, the CDR3 is TGTGCCTGGAGTGGCGGGGTAGGGGAGCAGTACTTC. It is translated as CAWSGGVGEQYF.

The V call is TRBV12-5, the J call TRBJ2-1, with TRBD2 matching 8 bases. This CDR3 contains 15 residues. The trim removed 2 bases at V and 5 bases at J, leaving 5 bases unmatched. CDR1 and CDR2 (germline): LGHNT, FRNRAP. CDR3 region: CASGLPGLDDNEQFF. The CDR3, as DNA: TGTGCTAGTGGTTTGCCGGGACTAGACGACAATGAGCAGTTCTTC.

This chain links TRBV5-6 with TRBJ2-7; 8 bases match TRBD1. Germline V CDR1 and CDR2: SGHDT, YYEEEE. CDR3 length equals 15 residues. Trimming at V came to 0 bases and at J to 4 bases, leaving 6 bases not matched to a gene. CDR3 DNA sequence: TGTGCCAGCAGCTTGGCTCAGGGGGCGCCTTACGAGCAGTACTTC. Its protein is CASSLAQGAPYEQYF.

The rearrangement uses TRBV6-5 and TRBJ1-2; 9 bases align to TRBD1. After removal of 5 bases from V and 2 bases from J, the junction contained 6 bases not matched to a gene. The CDR3 loop spans 15 amino acids. Germline CDR1 MNHEY, CDR2 SVGAGI. The CDR3 coding sequence is TGTGCCAGCAGTCCCGACAGGGGGAGGAACTATGGCTACACCTTC. It codes for CASSPDRGRNYGYTF.

This chain joins TRBV5-6 and TRBJ1-6; D is undetermined. Germline V CDR1 and CDR2: SGHDT, YYEEEE. V was shortened by 4 bases and J by 6 bases, with 17 bases between the two germline ends. This CDR3 spans 16 amino acids. The CDR3 nucleotides read TGTGCCAGCAGCGCCGTCCACAGTTACCTTAATTCACCCCTCCACTTT. Its translation is CASSAVHSYLNSPLHF.

This clone was picked up a small number of times. The CDR3 reads CATQGPSYEQYF. In DNA form, the CDR3 reads TGTGCCACCCAGGGGCCTTCCTACGAGCAGTACTTC. The rearrangement uses TRBV6-6 and TRBJ2-7; D possibly corresponds to TRBD1 (6 bases). V gave up 10 bases and J gave up 1 base, with 11 bases separating them. The CDR3 runs to 12 residues. Germline V gene lookup returns CDR1 MNHNY and CDR2 SVGAGI (reference sequence).

The rearrangement joins TRBV29-1 to TRBJ1-2, with no clear D. The germline V gene encodes CDR1 SQVTM and CDR2 ANQGSEA. Trimming left V 3 bases short and J 2 bases short, with 16 bases between. This CDR3 comprises 15 residues. CDR3 bases: TGCAGCGTTGATGTCCCTGGGGAGGTAAACTATGGCTACACCTTC. Its protein is CSVDVPGEVNYGYTF.

With regard to this clone: Other DNA sequences within the sample encode an identical CDR3. CDR3 sequence (DNA): TGTGCCAGCAGTTACGGGACAGGAACCTACGAGCAGTACTTC. Translation: CASSYGTGTYEQYF. The V gene is TRBV6-5, the J gene TRBJ2-7; 8 bases agree with TRBD1. Looked up from germline, CDR1 is MNHEY and CDR2 is SVGAGI. This CDR3 has 14 residues. The V and J ends lost 2 bases and 2 bases, in that order; junction bases with no gene match: 2.

This sequence joins TRBV7-9 and TRBJ2-5; 8 nucleotides line up with TRBD1. The CDR3 has 15 residues. V was pared by 5 bases and J by 1 base, with 6 bases of the junction left unmatched. CDR1 and CDR2 (germline): SEHNR, FQNEAQ (reference sequence). The CDR3 reads CASSPWTGPQETQYF. In nucleotides, the CDR3 is TGTGCCAGCAGCCCCTGGACAGGGCCCCAAGAGACCCAGTACTTC.

J is TRBJ2-3 and V is TRBV27, with 8 bases lining up with TRBD1. The ends lost 5 bases at V and 4 bases at J; junction bases unmatched: 5. Germline V gene lookup returns CDR1 MNHEY and CDR2 SMNVEV (reference sequence). CDR3 length: 14 amino acids. CDR3 sequence (DNA): TGTGCCAGCAGTATCGACAGGGGTGCAGATACGCAGTATTTT. Protein product: CASSIDRGADTQYF.

The rearrangement joins TRBV21-1 to TRBJ1-1; the table's D gene call, TRBD1, was not cross checked with the DNA. TRBV21-1 is a listed pseudogene. The CDR3 has 15 amino acids. CDR3 nucleotide sequence: TGTGCCAGCAGCAAAGCGGGCGTTAACAACACTGAAGCTTTCTTT. This encodes CASSKAGVNNTEAFF.

The V gene is TRBV9, the J gene TRBJ1-4; unclear D gene. The V and J ends lost 4 bases and 5 bases respectively, with 15 bases between them. Germline V lookup: CDR1 SGDLS, CDR2 YYNGEE. The CDR3 covers 15 residues. CDR3 protein: CASSPRRVKNEKLFF. CDR3 in DNA: TGTGCCAGCAGCCCGAGACGGGTAAAGAATGAAAAACTGTTTTTT.

The chain employs TRBV5-4 and TRBJ2-1; the match to TRBD2 covers 11 bases. With 5 bases clipped from V and 0 bases from J, the junction kept 4 bases outside the gene matches. This CDR3 region has 16 residues. Germline V lookup: CDR1 SGHNT, CDR2 YYREEE (reference sequence). The CDR3 is CASRPGTSGSYNEQFF. The DNA for the CDR3 is TGTGCCAGCAGACCCGGGACTAGCGGCTCCTACAATGAGCAGTTCTTC. Full variable domain (outside the CDR3, taken from reference TRBV5-4 and TRBJ2-1): ETGVTQSPTHLIKTRGQQVTLRCSSQSGHNTVSWYQQALGQGPQFIFQYYREEENGRGNFPPRFSGLQFPNYSSELNVNALELDDSALYLCASRPGTSGSYNEQFFGPGTRLTVL.

V is TRBV27 and J is TRBJ1-1; weak D call: TRBD1 (5 bases). The V gene's germline CDR1 is MNHEY and CDR2 SMNVEV (reference sequence). V was clipped by 5 bases and J by 7 bases, with 17 bases between them. This CDR3 spans 14 amino acids. CDR3 sequence (DNA): TGTGCCAGCAGTCCCCTCGGGGGAGGAATTGAAGCTTTCTTT. This gives the protein CASSPLGGGIEAFF.

A remark on this clone: This sample includes further DNA sequences coding for the same CDR3. V is TRBV15 and J is TRBJ2-7; TRBD1 agrees at 9 bases. The CDR3 extends over 14 amino acids. V was pared by 3 bases and J by 1 base, with 1 base of the junction left unmatched. The germline V gene encodes CDR1 LNHNV and CDR2 YYDKDF (reference sequence). The CDR3 nucleotides are TGTGCCACCAGCAGGGACAGGGGATCCTACGAGCAGTACTTC. It codes for CATSRDRGSYEQYF. The full variable domain, with the rest looked up from reference TRBV15 and TRBJ2-7, is DAMVIQNPRYQVTQFGKPVTLSCSQTLNHNVMYWYQQKSSQAPKLLFHYYDKDFNNEADTPDNFQSRRPNTSFCFLDIRSPGLGDTAMYLCATSRDRGSYEQYFGPGTRLTVT.